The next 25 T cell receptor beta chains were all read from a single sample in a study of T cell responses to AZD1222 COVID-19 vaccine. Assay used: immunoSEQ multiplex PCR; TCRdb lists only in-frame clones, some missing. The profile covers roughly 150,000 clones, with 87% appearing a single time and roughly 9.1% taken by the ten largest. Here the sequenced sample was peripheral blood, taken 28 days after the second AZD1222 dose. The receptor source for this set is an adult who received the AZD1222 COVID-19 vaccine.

The CDR3 sequence: CASSSTGGYEQYF. The CDR3 nucleotides read TGTGCCAGCAGCTCAACAGGGGGCTACGAGCAGTACTTC. The V gene is TRBV7-9, the J gene TRBJ2-7; 8 nucleotides line up with TRBD1. J lost 3 bases, V lost 4 bases, and 2 bases had no gene match. Germline V gene lookup returns CDR1 SEHNR and CDR2 FQNEAQ (reference sequence). CDR3 length: 13 residues.

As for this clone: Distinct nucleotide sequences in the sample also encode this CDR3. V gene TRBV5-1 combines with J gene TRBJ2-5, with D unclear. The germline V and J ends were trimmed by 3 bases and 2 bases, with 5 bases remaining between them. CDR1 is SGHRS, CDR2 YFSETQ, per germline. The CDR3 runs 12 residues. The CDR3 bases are TGCGCCAGCAGCTGGGGACAAGAGACCCAGTACTTC. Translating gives CASSWGQETQYF.

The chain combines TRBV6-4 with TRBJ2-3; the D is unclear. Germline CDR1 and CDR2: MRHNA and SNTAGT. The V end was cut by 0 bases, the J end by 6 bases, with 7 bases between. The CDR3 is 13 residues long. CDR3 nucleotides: TGTGCCAGCAGTGACTCCTTTGGGGATACGCAGTATTTT. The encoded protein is CASSDSFGDTQYF.

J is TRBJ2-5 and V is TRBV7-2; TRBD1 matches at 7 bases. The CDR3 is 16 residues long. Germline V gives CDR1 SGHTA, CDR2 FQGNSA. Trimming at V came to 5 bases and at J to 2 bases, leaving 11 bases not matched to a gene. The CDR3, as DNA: TGTGCCAGCAGCCTACGACAGGGAAGGGAACAAGAGACCCAGTACTTC. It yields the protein CASSLRQGREQETQYF.

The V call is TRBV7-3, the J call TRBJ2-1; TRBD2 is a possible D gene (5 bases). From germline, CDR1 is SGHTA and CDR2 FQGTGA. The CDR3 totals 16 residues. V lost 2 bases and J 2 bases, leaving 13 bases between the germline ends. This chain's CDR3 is CASSLLAGSAYNEQFF. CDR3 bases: TGTGCCAGCAGCTTACTTGCGGGCTCCGCCTACAATGAGCAGTTCTTC.

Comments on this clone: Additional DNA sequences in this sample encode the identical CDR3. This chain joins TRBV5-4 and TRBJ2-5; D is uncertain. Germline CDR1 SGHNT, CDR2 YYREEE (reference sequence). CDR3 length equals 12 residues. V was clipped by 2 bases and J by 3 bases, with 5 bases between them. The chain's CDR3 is CASSLPKETQYF. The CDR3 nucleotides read TGTGCCAGCAGCTTACCCAAAGAGACCCAGTACTTC. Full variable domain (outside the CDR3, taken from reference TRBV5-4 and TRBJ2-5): ETGVTQSPTHLIKTRGQQVTLRCSSQSGHNTVSWYQQALGQGPQFIFQYYREEENGRGNFPPRFSGLQFPNYSSELNVNALELDDSALYLCASSLPKETQYFGPGTRLLVL.

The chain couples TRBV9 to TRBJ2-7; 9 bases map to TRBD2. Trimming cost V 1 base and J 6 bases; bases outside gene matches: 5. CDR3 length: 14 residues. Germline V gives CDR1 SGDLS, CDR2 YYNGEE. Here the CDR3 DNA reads TGTGCCAGCAGCGTATATCCTAGCGGGATCGAGCAGTACTTC. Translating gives CASSVYPSGIEQYF.

CDR3 sequence: CASSTMNGYTF. The CDR3, as DNA: TGTGCCAGCAGCACGATGAATGGCTACACCTTC. The chain combines TRBV9 with TRBJ1-2; D unclear. Trimming stripped 4 bases from V and 6 bases from J, with 7 bases between. Germline CDR1 SGDLS, CDR2 YYNGEE. The CDR3 has 11 residues.

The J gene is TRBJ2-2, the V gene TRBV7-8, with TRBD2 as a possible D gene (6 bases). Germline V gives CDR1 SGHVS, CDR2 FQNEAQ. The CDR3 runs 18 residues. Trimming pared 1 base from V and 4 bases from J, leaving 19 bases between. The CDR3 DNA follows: TGTGCCAGCAGCTTAGTGGGCTTCGGGAGAGGAATCACCGGGGAGCTGTTTTTT. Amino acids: CASSLVGFGRGITGELFF.

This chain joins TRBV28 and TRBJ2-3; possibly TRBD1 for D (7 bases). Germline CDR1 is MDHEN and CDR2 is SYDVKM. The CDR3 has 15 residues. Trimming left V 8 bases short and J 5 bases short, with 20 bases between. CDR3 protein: CASSTQGGAGDTQYF. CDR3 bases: TGTGCCAGCTCTACTCAGGGGGGAGCCGGAGATACGCAGTATTTT.

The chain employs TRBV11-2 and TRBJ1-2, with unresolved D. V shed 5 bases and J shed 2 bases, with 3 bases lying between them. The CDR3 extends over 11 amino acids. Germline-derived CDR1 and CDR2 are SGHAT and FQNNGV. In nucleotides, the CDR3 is TGTGCCAGCAGCGCCAACTATGGCTACACCTTC. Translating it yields CASSANYGYTF.

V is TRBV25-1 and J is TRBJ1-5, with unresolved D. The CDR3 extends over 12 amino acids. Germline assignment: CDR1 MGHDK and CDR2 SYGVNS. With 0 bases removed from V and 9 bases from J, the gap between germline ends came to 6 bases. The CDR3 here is CASSEYVGPQHF. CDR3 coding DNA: TGTGCCAGCAGTGAATATGTCGGGCCCCAGCATTTT. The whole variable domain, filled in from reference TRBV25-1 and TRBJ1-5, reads EADIYQTPRYLVIGTGKKITLECSQTMGHDKMYWYQQDPGMELHLIHYSYGVNSTEKGDLSSESTVSRIRTEHFPLTLESARPSHTSQYLCASSEYVGPQHFGDGTRLSIL.

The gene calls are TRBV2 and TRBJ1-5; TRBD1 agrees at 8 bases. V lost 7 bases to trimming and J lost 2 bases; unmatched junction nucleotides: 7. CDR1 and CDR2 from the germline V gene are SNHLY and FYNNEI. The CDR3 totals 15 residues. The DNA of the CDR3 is TGTGCCAGCAAAGCGCAGGGGGCGGGCAATCAGCCCCAGCATTTT. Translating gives CASKAQGAGNQPQHF.

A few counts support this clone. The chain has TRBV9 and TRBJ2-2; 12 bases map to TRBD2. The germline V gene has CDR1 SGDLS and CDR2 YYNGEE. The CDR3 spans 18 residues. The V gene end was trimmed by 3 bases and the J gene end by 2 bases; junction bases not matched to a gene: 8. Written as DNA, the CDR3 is TGTGCCAGCAGCGCTTTAGGACTAGCGGGACCTAACACCGGGGAGCTGTTTTTT. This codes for CASSALGLAGPNTGELFF.

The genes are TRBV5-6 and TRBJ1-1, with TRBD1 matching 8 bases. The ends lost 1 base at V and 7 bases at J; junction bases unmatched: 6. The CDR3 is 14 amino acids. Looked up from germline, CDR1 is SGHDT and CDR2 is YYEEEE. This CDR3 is CASSLSGTGFEAFF. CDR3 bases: TGTGCCAGCAGCTTGTCTGGGACAGGATTTGAAGCTTTCTTT.

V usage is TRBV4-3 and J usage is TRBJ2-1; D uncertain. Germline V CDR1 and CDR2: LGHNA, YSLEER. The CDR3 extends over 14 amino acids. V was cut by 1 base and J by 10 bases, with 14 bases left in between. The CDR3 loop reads CASSQVGSPVEQFF. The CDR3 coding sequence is TGCGCCAGCAGCCAAGTGGGGTCCCCAGTCGAGCAGTTCTTC.

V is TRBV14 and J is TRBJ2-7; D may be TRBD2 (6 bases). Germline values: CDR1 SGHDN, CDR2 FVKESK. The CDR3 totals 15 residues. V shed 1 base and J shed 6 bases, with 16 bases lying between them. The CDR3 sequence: CASSQAAGASVEQYF. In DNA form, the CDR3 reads TGTGCCAGCAGCCAAGCTGCCGGGGCTAGCGTCGAGCAGTACTTC.

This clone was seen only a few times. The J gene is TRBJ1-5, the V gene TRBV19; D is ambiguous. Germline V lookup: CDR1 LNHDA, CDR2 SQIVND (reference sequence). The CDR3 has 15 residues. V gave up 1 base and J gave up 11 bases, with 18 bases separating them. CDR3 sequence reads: CASSIGGQIPTAQHF. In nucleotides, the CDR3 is TGTGCCAGTAGTATAGGCGGGCAAATTCCGACGGCCCAGCATTTT. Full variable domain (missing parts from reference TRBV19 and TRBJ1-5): DGGITQSPKYLFRKEGQNVTLSCEQNLNHDAMYWYRQDPGQGLRLIYYSQIVNDFQKGDIAEGYSVSREKKESFPLTVTSAQKNPTAFYLCASSIGGQIPTAQHFGDGTRLSIL.

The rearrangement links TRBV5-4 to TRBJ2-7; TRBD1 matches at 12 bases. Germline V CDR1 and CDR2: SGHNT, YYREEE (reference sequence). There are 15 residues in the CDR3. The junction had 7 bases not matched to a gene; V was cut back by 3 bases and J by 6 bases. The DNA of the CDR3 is TGTGCCAGCAGCTCACCGGGACAGGGGGCGCGCGAGCAGTACTTC. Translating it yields CASSSPGQGAREQYF.

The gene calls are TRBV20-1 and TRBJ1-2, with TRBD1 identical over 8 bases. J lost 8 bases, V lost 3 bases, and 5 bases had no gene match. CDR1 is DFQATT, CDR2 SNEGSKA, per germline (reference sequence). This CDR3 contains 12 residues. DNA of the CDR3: TGCAGTGCTAGTGAACAGGGGGTGGGCTACACCTTC. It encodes CSASEQGVGYTF.

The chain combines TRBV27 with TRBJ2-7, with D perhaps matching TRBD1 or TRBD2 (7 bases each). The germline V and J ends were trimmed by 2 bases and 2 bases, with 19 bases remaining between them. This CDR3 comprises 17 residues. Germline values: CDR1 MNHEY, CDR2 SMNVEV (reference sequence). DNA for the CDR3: TGTGCCAGCAGTTTAAGAACCATGGGAGGGGGCCCCTACGAGCAGTACTTC. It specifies CASSLRTMGGGPYEQYF.

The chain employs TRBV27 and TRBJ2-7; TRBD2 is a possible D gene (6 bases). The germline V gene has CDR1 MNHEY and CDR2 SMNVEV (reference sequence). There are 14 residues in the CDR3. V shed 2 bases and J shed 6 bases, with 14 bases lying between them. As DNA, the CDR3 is TGTGCCAGCAGTTTAGCACAGACTAGTGGCGAGCAGTACTTC. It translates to CASSLAQTSGEQYF.

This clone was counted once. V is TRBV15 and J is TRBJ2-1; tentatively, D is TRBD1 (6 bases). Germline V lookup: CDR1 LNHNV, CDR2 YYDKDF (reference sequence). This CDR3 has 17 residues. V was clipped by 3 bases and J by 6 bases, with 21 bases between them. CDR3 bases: TGTGCCACCAGCAGCGCCGGGACCACCCTAGGGGGCAATGAGCAGTTCTTC. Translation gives CATSSAGTTLGGNEQFF.

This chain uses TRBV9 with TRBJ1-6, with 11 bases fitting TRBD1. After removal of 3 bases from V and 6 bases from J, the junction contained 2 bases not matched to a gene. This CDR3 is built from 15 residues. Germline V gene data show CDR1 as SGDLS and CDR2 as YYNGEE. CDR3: CASSAGQGANSPLHF. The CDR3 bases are TGTGCCAGCAGCGCCGGACAGGGGGCTAATTCACCCCTCCACTTT.

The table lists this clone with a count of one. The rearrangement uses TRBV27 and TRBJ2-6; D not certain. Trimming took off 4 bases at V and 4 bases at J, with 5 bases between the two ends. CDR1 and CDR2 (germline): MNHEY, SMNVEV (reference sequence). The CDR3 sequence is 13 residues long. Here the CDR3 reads CASSSWGANVLTF. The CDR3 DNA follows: TGTGCCAGCAGTTCATGGGGGGCCAACGTCCTGACTTTC.